These 21 T cell receptor beta chains were sequenced from one sample in a study of neurological immune-mediated disorders. A single record per CDR3 protein comes from TCRdb applying MiXCR to the 5' RACE reads. This table has some 49,000 distinct CDR3 sequences, 10% appearing once. Sample time point: longitudinal time-point 1 (baseline). The specimen sequenced was PBMCs. The receptors shown here come from a middle-aged woman in good health.

There are many counts of this clonotype. The V gene is TRBV20-1, the J gene TRBJ2-3, with TRBD2 matching over 8 bases. Unmatched junction bases numbered 3, after V lost 6 bases and J lost 1 base. CDR1 and CDR2 (germline): DFQATT, SNEGSKA (reference sequence). The CDR3 has 13 amino acids. The CDR3 loop reads CSAETSGTDTQYF. CDR3 sequence (DNA): TGCAGTGCCGAGACTAGCGGCACAGATACGCAGTATTTT.

This clonotype was found many times. The chain carries TRBV10-3 and TRBJ2-1; perhaps TRBD2 as D (5 bases). Germline CDR1 ENHRY, CDR2 SYGVKD. There are 14 residues in the CDR3. V dropped 3 bases and J dropped 15 bases, with 21 bases sitting between them. In nucleotides, the CDR3 is TGTGCCATCAGTGATTCGGGGTTTATACATCCTCCGTTCTTC. Translation: CAISDSGFIHPPFF.

This chain connects TRBV12-3 or TRBV12-4 to TRBJ1-2, with unresolved D. The CDR3 totals 14 residues. V lost 2 bases and J lost 2, with 9 bases in between. CDR3 in DNA: TGTGCCAGCAGTTTAATACCGGCCAACTATGGCTACACCTTC. Translated: CASSLIPANYGYTF.

The V and J genes are TRBV20-1 and TRBJ1-1; no clear D. Germline CDR1 reads DFQATT; CDR2 reads SNEGSKA (reference sequence). Trimming stripped 6 bases from V and 1 base from J, with 12 bases between. This CDR3 is 13 amino acids long. CDR3 sequence reads: CSADPSRNTEAFF. The CDR3 nucleotides are TGCAGTGCAGATCCTTCCAGGAACACTGAAGCTTTCTTT.

This clonotype was seen many times. The gene calls are TRBV7-3 and TRBJ2-1; 7 bases agree with TRBD2. The CDR3 is 16 residues long. After removal of 5 bases from V and 6 bases from J, the junction contained 13 bases not matched to a gene. Germline loops: CDR1 SGHTA, CDR2 FQGTGA. As DNA, the CDR3 is TGTGCCAGCAGCCTATGGGGGGAGGGAGTCCCCAATGAGCAGTTCTTC. It specifies CASSLWGEGVPNEQFF.

This clonotype was found many times. This chain uses TRBV9 with TRBJ2-7, with 7 bases that match TRBD2. The CDR3 extends over 16 amino acids. V lost 4 bases and J lost 1; bases outside the gene matches: 11. In germline, CDR1 is SGDLS, CDR2 YYNGEE. The CDR3 nucleotides are TGTGCCAGCAGCCCCCCCTCTTACGGGGGGTCCTACGAGCAGTACTTC. Translation gives CASSPPSYGGSYEQYF.

This clonotype was recorded many times. This rearrangement joins TRBV5-1 to TRBJ2-7; TRBD1 matches 8 bases. The trim removed 4 bases at V and 3 bases at J, leaving 3 bases unmatched. The CDR3 loop spans 13 amino acids. Germline V gene sequence: CDR1 SGHRS, CDR2 YFSETQ. As DNA, the CDR3 is TGCGCCAGCAGCAAGGACAGGGACTACGAGCAGTACTTC. Translated, it gives CASSKDRDYEQYF.

This clonotype has at least ten counts. The chain joins TRBV12-3 or TRBV12-4 to TRBJ2-4; D might be TRBD2 (6 bases). V was trimmed by 6 bases and J by 5 bases, leaving 11 bases between them. CDR3 size: 13 residues. The CDR3 here is CASRPGAQNIQYF. The DNA of the CDR3 is TGTGCCAGCAGGCCGGGAGCGCAAAACATTCAGTACTTC.

This clonotype appeared many times. This rearrangement joins TRBV12-3 or TRBV12-4 to TRBJ2-2; 9 positions match TRBD2. This CDR3 has 16 residues. The V segment lost 1 base and the J segment 5 bases; nucleotides outside the gene matches: 5. The CDR3 coding sequence is TGTGCCAGCAGTTTAGAGGCGGGGGGGGTTACCGGGGAGCTGTTTTTT. Its protein product is CASSLEAGGVTGELFF.

Many counts were recorded for this clonotype. The chain links TRBV27 to TRBJ2-3; D might be TRBD1 or TRBD2, each matching 5 bases. Trimming cost V 3 bases and J 6 bases, with 13 bases left between them. CDR1 MNHEY and CDR2 SMNVEV come from the germline V gene (reference sequence). This CDR3 is built from 14 residues. In DNA form, the CDR3 reads TGTGCCAGCAGTTTGCGACTCCGGGGCGATACGCAGTATTTT. Translating gives CASSLRLRGDTQYF.

This clonotype has at least ten counts. V and J are TRBV5-1 and TRBJ2-5, with unresolved D. The CDR3 loop spans 15 amino acids. Germline CDR1 and CDR2: SGHRS and YFSETQ. V dropped 1 base and J dropped 2 bases, with 12 bases sitting between them. CDR3: CASSLWYRDQETQYF. The CDR3 DNA reads TGCGCCAGCAGCTTGTGGTATAGGGATCAAGAGACCCAGTACTTC.

In its sample, this clonotype was seen many times. The chain carries TRBV14 and TRBJ1-1; D uncertain. The V and J ends lost 1 base and 9 bases respectively, with 15 bases between them. Germline-derived CDR1 and CDR2 are SGHDN and FVKESK. The CDR3 length is 14 residues. CDR3 nucleotide sequence: TGTGCCAGCAGCCAAGTAACAGCCGGGAGAAAAGCTTTCTTT. Translated, it gives CASSQVTAGRKAFF.

The sample holds many counts of this clonotype. The J gene is TRBJ1-1, the V gene TRBV28; D is possibly TRBD1 (5 bases). Trimming pared 6 bases from V and 1 base from J, leaving 9 bases between. The germline CDR1 and CDR2 sequences are MDHEN and SYDVKM. The CDR3 loop spans 13 amino acids. The chain's CDR3 is CASRETANTEAFF. CDR3 bases: TGTGCCAGCAGAGAGACAGCGAACACTGAAGCTTTCTTT.

Ten or more counts support this clonotype. The gene calls are TRBV29-1 and TRBJ2-5, with D possibly being TRBD1 (7 bases). CDR3 length equals 12 residues. Germline V CDR1 and CDR2: SQVTM, ANQGSEA. V was trimmed by 4 bases and J by 5 bases, leaving 11 bases between them. As DNA, the CDR3 is TGCAGCGTTGTCAGGGGGGTGGAGACCCAGTACTTC. This sequence encodes CSVVRGVETQYF.

This clonotype was recorded at least ten times. This rearrangement joins TRBV24-1 to TRBJ2-1, with 8 bases that match TRBD1. Germline V gene data show CDR1 as KGHDR and CDR2 as SFDVKD. Trimming took 3 bases from V and 4 from J; bases not matched to a gene: 4. CDR3 length equals 15 residues. CDR3 sequence (DNA): TGTGCCACCAGTGATCAGCGACAGGGGTACAATGAGCAGTTCTTC. It is translated as CATSDQRQGYNEQFF.

On this clonotype itself: A much larger clone differs from this one at a single base, so this may be a read error. The chain is built from TRBV7-6 and TRBJ2-7; 10 positions match TRBD2. The CDR3 has 15 amino acids. Germline V CDR1 and CDR2: SGHVS, FNYEAQ. DNA for the CDR3: TGTGTCAGCAGCGGGGGGGCAGGTCCTTCCTACGAGCAGTACTTC. It translates to CVSSGGAGPSYEQYF. The whole variable domain, filled in from reference TRBV7-6 and TRBJ2-7, reads GAGVSQSPRYKVTKRGQDVALRCDPISGHVSLYWYRQALGQGPEFLTYFNYEAQQDKSGLPNDRFSAERPEGSISTLTIQRTEQRDSAMYRCVSSGGAGPSYEQYFGPGTRLTVT.

The sample holds many counts of this clonotype. CDR3 bases: TGCAGTGCTAGAGACCCGGGACGGACGTACAATGAGCAGTTCTTC. It specifies CSARDPGRTYNEQFF. The chain couples TRBV20-1 to TRBJ2-1; D is possibly TRBD1 or TRBD2 (5 bases each). In germline, CDR1 is DFQATT, CDR2 SNEGSKA (reference sequence). V dropped 0 bases and J dropped 4 bases, with 13 bases sitting between them. This CDR3 has 15 amino acids.

As to this clonotype: This may arise from a read error, as a much more abundant clone is one base away. The chain carries TRBV20-1 and TRBJ2-1, with D unresolved. Trimming pared 3 bases from V and 5 bases from J, leaving 11 bases between. This CDR3 is built from 13 residues. CDR1 and CDR2 from the germline V gene are DFQATT and SNEGSKA (reference sequence). The CDR3 sequence: CSASGWANNEQFF. CDR3 DNA sequence: TGCAGTGCTAGTGGGTGGGCTAACAATGAGCAGTTCTTC.

The sample holds many counts of this clonotype. The chain has TRBV12-3 or TRBV12-4 and TRBJ2-7; 8 bases line up with TRBD1. The CDR3 is 13 residues long. J lost 3 bases, V lost 5 bases, and 3 bases had no gene match. In DNA form, the CDR3 reads TGTGCCAGCAGTCTGGGACAGGTCTACGAGCAGTACTTC. Translated, it gives CASSLGQVYEQYF.

This clonotype was counted many times. The rearrangement links TRBV4-3 to TRBJ1-5; no clear D gene. V lost 3 bases and J lost 1, with 7 bases in between. Germline CDR1 reads LGHNA; CDR2 reads YSLEER. The CDR3 loop spans 14 amino acids. The CDR3 spells CASSHTWSNQPQHF. The CDR3 DNA reads TGCGCCAGCAGCCATACATGGAGCAATCAGCCCCAGCATTTT.

This clonotype was observed a handful of times. CDR3 sequence: CATSDLRRTQYF. In DNA, the CDR3 is TGTGCCACCAGTGATCTTCGACGTACGCAGTATTTT. The V gene is TRBV24-1, the J gene TRBJ2-3; D uncertain. The ends were cut back, 3 bases at V and 8 bases at J, with 8 bases in the middle. The CDR3 extends over 12 amino acids. The germline CDR1 and CDR2 sequences are KGHDR and SFDVKD.